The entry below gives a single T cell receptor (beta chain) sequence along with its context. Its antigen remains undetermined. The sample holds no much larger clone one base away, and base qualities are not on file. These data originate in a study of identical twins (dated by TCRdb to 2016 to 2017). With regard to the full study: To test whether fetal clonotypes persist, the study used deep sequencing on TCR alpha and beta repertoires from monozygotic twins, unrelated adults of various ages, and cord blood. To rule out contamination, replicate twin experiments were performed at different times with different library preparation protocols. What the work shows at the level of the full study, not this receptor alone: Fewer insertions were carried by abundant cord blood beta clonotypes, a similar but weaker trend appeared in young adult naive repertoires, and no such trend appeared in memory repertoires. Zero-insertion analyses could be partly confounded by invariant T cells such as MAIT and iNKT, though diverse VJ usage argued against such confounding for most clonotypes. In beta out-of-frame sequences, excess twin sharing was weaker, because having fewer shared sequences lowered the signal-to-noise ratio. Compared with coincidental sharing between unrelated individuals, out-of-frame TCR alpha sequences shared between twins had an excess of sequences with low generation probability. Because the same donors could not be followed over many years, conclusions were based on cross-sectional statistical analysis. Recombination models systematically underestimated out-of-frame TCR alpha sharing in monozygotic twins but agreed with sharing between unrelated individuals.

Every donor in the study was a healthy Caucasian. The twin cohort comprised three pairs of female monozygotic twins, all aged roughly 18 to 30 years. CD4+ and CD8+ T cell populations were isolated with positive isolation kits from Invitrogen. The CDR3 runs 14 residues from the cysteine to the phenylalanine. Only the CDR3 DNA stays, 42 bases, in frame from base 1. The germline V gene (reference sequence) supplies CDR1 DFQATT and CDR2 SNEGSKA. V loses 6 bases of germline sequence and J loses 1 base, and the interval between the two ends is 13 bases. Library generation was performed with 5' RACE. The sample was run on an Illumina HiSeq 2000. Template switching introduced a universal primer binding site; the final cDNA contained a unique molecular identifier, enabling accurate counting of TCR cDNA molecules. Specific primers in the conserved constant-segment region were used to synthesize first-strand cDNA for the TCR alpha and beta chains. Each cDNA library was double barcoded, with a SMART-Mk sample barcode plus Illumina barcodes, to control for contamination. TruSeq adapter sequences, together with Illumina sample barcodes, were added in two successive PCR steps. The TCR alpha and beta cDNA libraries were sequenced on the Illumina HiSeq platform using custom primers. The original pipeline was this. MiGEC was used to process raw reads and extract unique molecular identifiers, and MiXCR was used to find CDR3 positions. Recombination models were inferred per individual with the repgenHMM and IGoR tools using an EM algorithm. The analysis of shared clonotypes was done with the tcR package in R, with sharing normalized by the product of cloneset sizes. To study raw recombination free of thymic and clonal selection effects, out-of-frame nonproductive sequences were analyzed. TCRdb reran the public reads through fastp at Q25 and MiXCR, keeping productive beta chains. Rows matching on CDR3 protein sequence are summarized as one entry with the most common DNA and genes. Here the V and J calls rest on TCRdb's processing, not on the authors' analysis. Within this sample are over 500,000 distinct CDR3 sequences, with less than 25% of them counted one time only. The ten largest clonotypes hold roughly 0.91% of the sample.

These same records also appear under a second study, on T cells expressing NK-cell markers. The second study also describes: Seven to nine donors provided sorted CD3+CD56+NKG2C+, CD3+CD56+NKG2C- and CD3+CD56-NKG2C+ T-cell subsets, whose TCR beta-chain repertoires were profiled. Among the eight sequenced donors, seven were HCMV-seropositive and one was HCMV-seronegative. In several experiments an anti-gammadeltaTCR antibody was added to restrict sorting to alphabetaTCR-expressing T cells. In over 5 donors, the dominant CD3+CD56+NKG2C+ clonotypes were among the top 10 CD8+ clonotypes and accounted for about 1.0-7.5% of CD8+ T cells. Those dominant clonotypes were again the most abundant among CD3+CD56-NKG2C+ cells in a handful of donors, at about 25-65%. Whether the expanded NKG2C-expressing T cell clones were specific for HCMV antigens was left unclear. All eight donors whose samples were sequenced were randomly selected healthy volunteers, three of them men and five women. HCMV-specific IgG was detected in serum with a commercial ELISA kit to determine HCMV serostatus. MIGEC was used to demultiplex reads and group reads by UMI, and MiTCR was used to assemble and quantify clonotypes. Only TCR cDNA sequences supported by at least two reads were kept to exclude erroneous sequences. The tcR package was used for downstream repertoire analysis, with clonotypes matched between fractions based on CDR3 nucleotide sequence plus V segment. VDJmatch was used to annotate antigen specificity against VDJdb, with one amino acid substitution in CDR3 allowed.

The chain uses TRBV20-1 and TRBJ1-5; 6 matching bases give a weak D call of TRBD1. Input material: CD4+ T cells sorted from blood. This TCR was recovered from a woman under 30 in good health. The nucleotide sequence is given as TGCAGTGCGAAAGGACAGATAAGCAATCAGCCCCAGCATTTT. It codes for CSAKGQISNQPQHF.